The rows below give T cell receptor beta chains drawn from one sample of a study of identical twins. One entry per CDR3 protein, called by TCRdb with MiXCR from the 5' RACE reads. The sample has around 530,000 distinct CDR3 sequences; nearly 15% are singletons. This same sample was also part of a study on yellow fever vaccine responses in identical twins.

The specimen sequenced was CD4+ T cells sorted from blood. The source of these receptors is a woman aged 18-30 years in good health. The CDR3 runs from the conserved cysteine through the conserved F or W. D genes are given only for firm matches. Where a row states a size, it is once, few, many or the class of an expanded clone; other rows omit it.

TRBV2	-	-	TRBJ2-1	TGTGCCAGCAGTGAGGACGGACGATACAATGAGCAGTTCTTC	CASSEDGRYNEQFF
TRBV24-1	TRBD1	many	TRBJ1-2	TGTGCCACCAGTGATACCGGGACAGGGGGAGGCTACACCTTC	CATSDTGTGGGYTF
TRBV3-1	-	-	TRBJ2-1	TGTGCCAGCAGCCAGGAGGGGGGCTCCTACAATGAGCAGTTCTTC	CASSQEGGSYNEQFF
TRBV24-1	-	few	TRBJ2-3	TGTGCCACCAGTGATACGAACACAGATACGCAGTATTTT	CATSDTNTDTQYF
TRBV5-1	-	many	TRBJ2-1	TGCGCCAGCAGCTTGGTGACTGGATCCTACAATGAGCAGTTCTTC	CASSLVTGSYNEQFF
TRBV29-1	TRBD1	-	TRBJ2-7	TGCAGCGTTACCCGACAGGGTGGGGGCGAGCAGTACTTC	CSVTRQGGGEQYF
TRBV20-1	-	-	TRBJ1-1	TGCAGTGCTAGAGATCTCGGGGGCACTGAAGCTTTCTTT	CSARDLGGTEAFF
TRBV20-1	TRBD1	-	TRBJ2-7	TGCAGTGCTAGGTTGGACAGGGGGCACCCTAGCTCCTACGAGCAGTACTTC	CSARLDRGHPSSYEQYF
TRBV3-1	-	few	TRBJ2-5	TGTGCCAGCAGCCAACTGCGGAATGTCGGAGAGACCCAGTACTTC	CASSQLRNVGETQYF
TRBV5-1	TRBD2	many	TRBJ2-3	TGCGCCAGCAGCTCCTTCGGCGCGGGAGAAATAGGAGATACGCAGTATTTT	CASSSFGAGEIGDTQYF
TRBV28	-	many	TRBJ2-1	TGTGCCAGCAGCTCACGCTCCTACAATGAGCAGTTCTTC	CASSSRSYNEQFF
TRBV12-3/TRBV12-4	-	few	TRBJ1-1	TGTGCCAGCAGTTTAGCGGGTACTGGCAGGGGTAACACTGAAGCTTTCTTT	CASSLAGTGRGNTEAFF
TRBV11-3	TRBD1	-	TRBJ2-1	TGTGCCAGCAGCTTAGGGGACAGATACAACAATGAGCAGTTCTTC	CASSLGDRYNNEQFF
TRBV2	-	-	TRBJ2-1	TGTGCCAGCAACCCGGACAGCGGATACAATGAGCAGTTCTTC	CASNPDSGYNEQFF
TRBV3-1	-	many	TRBJ2-7	TGTGCCAGCGGGGGACTCTACGAGCAGTACTTC	CASGGLYEQYF
TRBV29-1	-	-	TRBJ2-7	TGCAGCGTCTCCAACGTGGGGCTCTACGAGCAGTACTTC	CSVSNVGLYEQYF
TRBV15	-	few	TRBJ2-7	TGTGCCACCAGCAGAGATCAAGGGTCCAACTACGAGCAGTACTTC	CATSRDQGSNYEQYF
TRBV28	TRBD2	few	TRBJ2-1	TGTGCCAGCAGTGAGCCGGGACTAGCGAGCTACAATGAGCAGTTCTTC	CASSEPGLASYNEQFF
TRBV3-1	TRBD1	-	TRBJ2-4	TGTGCCAGCAGTTCCGCACAGGGGATGGGCAAAAACATTCAGTACTTC	CASSSAQGMGKNIQYF
TRBV12-3/TRBV12-4	TRBD2	few	TRBJ2-7	TGTGCCAGCAGTGCCGGGACTAGAGTCTTTGGCGAGCAGTACTTC	CASSAGTRVFGEQYF
TRBV5-1	-	-	TRBJ2-3	TGCGCCAGCAGCCCCAGGGACGGCACAGATACGCAGTATTTT	CASSPRDGTDTQYF
TRBV7-9	-	many	TRBJ2-5	TGCGCCAGCAGCTTGGGGGGCGGACAAGAGACCCAGTACTTC	CASSLGGGQETQYF
TRBV7-2	-	few	TRBJ2-3	TGTGCCAGCAGCTTATCCCGCGGGTTTAGCACAGATACGCAGTATTTT	CASSLSRGFSTDTQYF
TRBV5-1	TRBD2	few	TRBJ2-3	TGCGCCAGCAGCTGGGGTGGTAGCGGGAGATCAGATACGCAGTATTTT	CASSWGGSGRSDTQYF
TRBV21-1	-	-	TRBJ2-4	TGTGCCAGCAGCACAAATCGGGGGGTCCCAAACATTCAGTACTTC	CASSTNRGVPNIQYF
TRBV3-1	TRBD2	-	TRBJ2-1	TGTGCCAGCAGCCAAGATTGGGATAGCGGGAGTCTGTTCTTC	CASSQDWDSGSLFF
TRBV7-8	-	-	TRBJ2-2	TGTGCCAGCAGCCCCGTGCGGAAATCGGCGAACACCGGGGAGCTGTTTTTT	CASSPVRKSANTGELFF
TRBV5-1	-	few	TRBJ2-2	TGCGCCAGCACCAAACAGGGACCGAACACCGGGGAGCTGTTTTTT	CASTKQGPNTGELFF
TRBV3-1	-	few	TRBJ2-1	TGTGCCAGCAGCCAAGCAGCACTAGACCATGAGCAGTTCTTC	CASSQAALDHEQFF
TRBV5-1	-	many	TRBJ1-1	TGCGCCAGCAGCTTGGCACTACAGGGAGGGGACACTGAAGCTTTCTTT	CASSLALQGGDTEAFF
TRBV12-5	TRBD1	-	TRBJ2-1	TGTGCTAGTGGACCCGGGACAGGGGGTCGGAATGAGCAGTTCTTC	CASGPGTGGRNEQFF
TRBV3-1	-	-	TRBJ2-2	TGTGCCAGCAGCCCTTTTGTCCAGGCGAACACCGGGGAGCTGTTTTTT	CASSPFVQANTGELFF
TRBV5-1	TRBD2	-	TRBJ2-1	TGCGCCAGCAGCTTGGAAGTCCGGGGGGGCCTCAATGAGCAGTTCTTC	CASSLEVRGGLNEQFF
TRBV5-1	TRBD2	few	TRBJ2-1	TGCGCCAGCAGCTTGCCCATTGTAGCGGGAGCCTACAATGAGCAGTTCTTC	CASSLPIVAGAYNEQFF